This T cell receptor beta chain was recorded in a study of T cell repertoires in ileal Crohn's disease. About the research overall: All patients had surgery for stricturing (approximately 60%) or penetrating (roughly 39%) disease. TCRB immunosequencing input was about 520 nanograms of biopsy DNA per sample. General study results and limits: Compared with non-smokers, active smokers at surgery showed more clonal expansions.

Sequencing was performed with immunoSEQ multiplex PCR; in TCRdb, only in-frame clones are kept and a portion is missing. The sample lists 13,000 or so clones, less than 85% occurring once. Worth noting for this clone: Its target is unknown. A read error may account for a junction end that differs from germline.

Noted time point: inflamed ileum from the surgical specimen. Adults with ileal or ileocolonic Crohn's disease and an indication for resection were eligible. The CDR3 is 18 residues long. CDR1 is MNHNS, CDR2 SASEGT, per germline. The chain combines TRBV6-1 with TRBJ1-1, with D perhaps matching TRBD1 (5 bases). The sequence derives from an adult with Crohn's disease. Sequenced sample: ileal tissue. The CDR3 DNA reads TGTGCCAGCAGGGAAGGTGGTTGGGACGGCCCGGGGAACACTGAAGCTTTCTTT. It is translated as CASREGGWDGPGNTEAFF.